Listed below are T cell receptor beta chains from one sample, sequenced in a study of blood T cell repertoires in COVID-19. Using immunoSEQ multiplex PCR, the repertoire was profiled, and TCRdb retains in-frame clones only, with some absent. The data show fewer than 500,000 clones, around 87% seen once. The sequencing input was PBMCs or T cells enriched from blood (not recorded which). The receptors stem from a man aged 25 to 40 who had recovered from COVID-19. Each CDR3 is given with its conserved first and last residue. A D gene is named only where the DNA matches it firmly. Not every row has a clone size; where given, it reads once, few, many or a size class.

DNA: TGTGCCAGCAGTTCCGCATACAGGGGGCTGAACACTGAAGCTTTCTTT
CDR3: CASSSAYRGLNTEAFF
size: .
V: TRBV6-5
D: TRBD1
J: TRBJ1-1

DNA: TGTGCCAGCAGCTTATCCCAGGGTCCAGCGGGGGTTGCGCAGTACTTC
CDR3: CASSLSQGPAGVAQYF
size: .
V: TRBV7-8
D: TRBD2
J: TRBJ2-7

DNA: TGTGCCAGTACCCAAGACAAGGCAGGCCTGAACTATGGCTACACCTTC
CDR3: CASTQDKAGLNYGYTF
size: .
V: TRBV19
D: .
J: TRBJ1-2

DNA: TGCGCCCGACAGGTGAACACTGAAGCTTTCTTT
CDR3: CARQVNTEAFF
size: .
V: TRBV23-1
D: .
J: TRBJ1-1

DNA: TGTGCCACCAGCAACCTAGCGGGGGCCTCCACAGATACGCAGTATTTT
CDR3: CATSNLAGASTDTQYF
size: .
V: TRBV15
D: TRBD2
J: TRBJ2-3

DNA: TGTGCCAGCTCGCGAGCGGGGGTTGATCAGCCCCAGCATTTT
CDR3: CASSRAGVDQPQHF
size: .
V: TRBV27
D: .
J: TRBJ1-5

DNA: TGCGCCAGCAGTCAATTTGACAGGGGGGATGAGATGAACACTGAAGCTTTCTTT
CDR3: CASSQFDRGDEMNTEAFF
size: .
V: TRBV23-1
D: TRBD1
J: TRBJ1-1

DNA: TGTGCCAGCAGCTTTAGTCCGACAGGGGACACCGGGGAGCTGTTTTTT
CDR3: CASSFSPTGDTGELFF
size: .
V: TRBV5-8
D: TRBD1
J: TRBJ2-2

DNA: TGTGCCAGCAGTTACTCTCCGCCGCGAGAGACCCAGTACTTC
CDR3: CASSYSPPRETQYF
size: .
V: TRBV6-2/TRBV6-3
D: .
J: TRBJ2-5

DNA: TGTGCCAGCAGCCGGGAGGGGACGAACACTGAAGCTTTCTTT
CDR3: CASSREGTNTEAFF
size: .
V: TRBV6-4
D: .
J: TRBJ1-1

DNA: TGTGCCATCAGTGAGAGGGACAGGGAAAAACTGTTTTTT
CDR3: CAISERDREKLFF
size: .
V: TRBV10-3
D: TRBD1
J: TRBJ1-4

DNA: TGCGCCAGCAGCTTGGGGGTGGACAGGGGTCAGCCCCAGCATTTT
CDR3: CASSLGVDRGQPQHF
size: .
V: TRBV5-1
D: TRBD1
J: TRBJ1-5

DNA: TGTGCCAGCAATCGGGGGGGGAGCAATCAGCCCCAGCATTTT
CDR3: CASNRGGSNQPQHF
size: .
V: TRBV27
D: .
J: TRBJ1-5

DNA: TGTGCCAGCAGTTTCGGGGACAGGGGGCACACCATATATTTT
CDR3: CASSFGDRGHTIYF
size: .
V: TRBV28
D: TRBD1
J: TRBJ1-3

DNA: TGTGCCATCAGTGCACAGGGATTGAACACTGAAGCTTTCTTT
CDR3: CAISAQGLNTEAFF
size: .
V: TRBV10-3
D: .
J: TRBJ1-1

DNA: TGTGCCATCAGCGGAGCCGGGGATGAAAAACTGTTTTTT
CDR3: CAISGAGDEKLFF
size: .
V: TRBV10-3
D: .
J: TRBJ1-4

DNA: TGTGCCAGCAGTTACACCGAAACGGGTGGCTACACCTTC
CDR3: CASSYTETGGYTF
size: .
V: TRBV6-2/TRBV6-3
D: .
J: TRBJ1-2

DNA: TGTGCCTGGAGTACCAGTAATACGCAGTATTTT
CDR3: CAWSTSNTQYF
size: .
V: TRBV30
D: .
J: TRBJ2-3

DNA: TGCGCCAGCAGCCAAGATGGCAGAGGACTCCTCTACGAGCAGTACTTC
CDR3: CASSQDGRGLLYEQYF
size: once
V: TRBV4-1
D: .
J: TRBJ2-7

DNA: TGTGCCAGCAGCGTAGACGGACAGGGGAATCAGCCCCAGCATTTT
CDR3: CASSVDGQGNQPQHF
size: .
V: TRBV9
D: TRBD1
J: TRBJ1-5

DNA: TGTGCCAGTAGTATAGGCATGCGGAGTACCTACGAGCAGTACTTC
CDR3: CASSIGMRSTYEQYF
size: .
V: TRBV19
D: .
J: TRBJ2-7

DNA: TGTGCCTGGAAACTCATCCACGGGGAGCTGTTTTTT
CDR3: CAWKLIHGELFF
size: .
V: TRBV30
D: .
J: TRBJ2-2

DNA: TGTGCCAGCAGTTACCGGGACAGGGCCGTGGACTATGGCTACACCTTC
CDR3: CASSYRDRAVDYGYTF
size: .
V: TRBV6-6
D: TRBD1
J: TRBJ1-2

DNA: TGTGCCAGCCGTAGGGAGGATCAAGGGTACAATGAGCAGTTCTTC
CDR3: CASRREDQGYNEQFF
size: .
V: TRBV6-5
D: .
J: TRBJ2-1

DNA: TGCAGTGCTAACGGACTAGACGAGCAGTACTTC
CDR3: CSANGLDEQYF
size: .
V: TRBV20-1
D: TRBD2
J: TRBJ2-7